Listed below are T cell receptor beta chains from one sample, sequenced in a study of post-analysis software for immune sequencing data. In TCRdb, the PCR reads were re-called with MiXCR into one record per CDR3 protein. The sample contains more than 350,000 distinct CDR3 sequences, 39% of which appear only once. Sequencing used blood. These TCRs come from a girl aged 2 to 9 with multiple sclerosis. Each CDR3 is given with its conserved first and last residue. Clone size is given for some rows only: seen once, a few or many times, or a class if the clone is expanded.

CDR3	length	V	J	size
CASSFPSGGYTF	12	TRBV5-6	TRBJ1-2	.
CASSRMRTTPTYF	13	TRBV12-3/TRBV12-4	TRBJ2-5	.
CASSSALNYEQYF	13	TRBV6-6	TRBJ2-7	few
CASSQDSTPGLAGGTSYNEQFF	22	TRBV4-1	TRBJ2-1	once
CASSPTSGGITDTQYF	16	TRBV28	TRBJ2-3	.
CASSSNSGGSSNTEAFF	17	TRBV3-1	TRBJ1-1	.
CASSLGTGGVGPYNEQFF	18	TRBV5-1	TRBJ2-1	.
CASSQDADPGSSYNEQFF	18	TRBV4-1	TRBJ2-1	.
CASSVTPQETQYF	13	TRBV9	TRBJ2-5	.
CAGSFSVNQPQHF	13	TRBV12-3/TRBV12-4	TRBJ1-5	.
CAISSRQGRDTQYF	14	TRBV10-3	TRBJ2-3	few
CASSQGLVREQFF	13	TRBV14	TRBJ2-1	.
CSARGGPSVEQYF	13	TRBV20-1	TRBJ2-7	few
CSVSLRAGEGYTF	13	TRBV29-1	TRBJ1-2	.
CASKRQLDQPQHF	13	TRBV6-5	TRBJ1-5	.
CASSYPGTYNQETQYF	16	TRBV6-6	TRBJ2-5	few
CASSQDQGSYNSPLHF	16	TRBV3-1	TRBJ1-6	once
CASSNVTLDTRAGYTF	16	TRBV6-5	TRBJ1-2	few
CASSPTSGSYNEQFF	15	TRBV18	TRBJ2-1	many
CASSPGQGGGYGYTF	15	TRBV7-2	TRBJ1-2	.
CASSLTSSQPQHF	13	TRBV27	TRBJ1-5	few
CSAADSGGAGETQYF	15	TRBV20-1	TRBJ2-5	.
CSARDSPLDEQFF	13	TRBV20-1	TRBJ2-1	many
CASSRATSGFYNEQFF	16	TRBV5-1	TRBJ2-1	.
CSVPGQGTETQYF	13	TRBV29-1	TRBJ2-5	.
CASSLGDGDGYTF	13	TRBV12-3/TRBV12-4	TRBJ1-2	.
CASSHDGYEQYF	12	TRBV27	TRBJ2-7	.
CASSQGQKTYEQYF	14	TRBV5-1	TRBJ2-7	few
CSAGQVYGYTF	11	TRBV29-1	TRBJ1-2	.
CSVESENSYNEQFF	14	TRBV29-1	TRBJ2-1	.
CASSVQSGAGSPLHF	15	TRBV9	TRBJ1-6	.
CASWTGATNEKLFF	14	TRBV2	TRBJ1-4	.
CASSQGQFQYF	11	TRBV3-1	TRBJ2-4	few
CAISVQGIGDGYTF	14	TRBV10-3	TRBJ1-2	.